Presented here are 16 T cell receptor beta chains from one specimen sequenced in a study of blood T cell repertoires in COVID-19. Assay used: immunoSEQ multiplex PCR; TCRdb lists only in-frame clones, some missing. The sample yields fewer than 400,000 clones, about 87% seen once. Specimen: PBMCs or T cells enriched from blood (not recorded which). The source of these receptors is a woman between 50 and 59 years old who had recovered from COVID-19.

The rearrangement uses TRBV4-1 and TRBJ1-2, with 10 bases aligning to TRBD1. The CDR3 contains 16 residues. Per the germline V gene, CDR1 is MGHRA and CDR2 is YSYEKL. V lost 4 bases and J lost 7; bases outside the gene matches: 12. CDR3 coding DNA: TGCGCCAGCAGCCGAACATCGGGACAGGGGTTATTTGGCTACACCTTC. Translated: CASSRTSGQGLFGYTF.

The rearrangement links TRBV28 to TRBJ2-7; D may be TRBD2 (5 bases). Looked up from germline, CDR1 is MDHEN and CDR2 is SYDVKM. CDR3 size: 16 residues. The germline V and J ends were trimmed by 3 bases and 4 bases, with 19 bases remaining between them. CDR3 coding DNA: TGTGCCAGCAGTTTTATGAGGACTCTTTGGGTGTACGAGCAGTACTTC. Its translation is CASSFMRTLWVYEQYF.

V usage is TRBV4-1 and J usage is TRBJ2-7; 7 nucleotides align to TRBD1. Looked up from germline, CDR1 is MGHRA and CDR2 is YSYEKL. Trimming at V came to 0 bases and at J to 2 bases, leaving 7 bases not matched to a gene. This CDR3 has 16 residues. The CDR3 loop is CASSQDLRDSPYEQYF. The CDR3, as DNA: TGCGCCAGCAGCCAAGATCTTCGGGACAGCCCCTACGAGCAGTACTTC.

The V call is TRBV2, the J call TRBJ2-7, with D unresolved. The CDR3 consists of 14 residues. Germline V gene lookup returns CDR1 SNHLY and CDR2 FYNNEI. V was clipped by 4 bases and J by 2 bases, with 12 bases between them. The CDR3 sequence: CASSAHTLTYEQYF. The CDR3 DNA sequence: TGTGCCAGCAGTGCGCACACCCTGACCTACGAGCAGTACTTC.

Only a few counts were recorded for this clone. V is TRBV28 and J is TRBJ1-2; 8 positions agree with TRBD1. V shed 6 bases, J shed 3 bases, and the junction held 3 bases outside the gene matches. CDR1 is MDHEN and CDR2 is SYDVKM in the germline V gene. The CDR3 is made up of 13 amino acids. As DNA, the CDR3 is TGTGCCAGCAGCTACAGGGGGTACTATGGCTACACCTTC. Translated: CASSYRGYYGYTF.

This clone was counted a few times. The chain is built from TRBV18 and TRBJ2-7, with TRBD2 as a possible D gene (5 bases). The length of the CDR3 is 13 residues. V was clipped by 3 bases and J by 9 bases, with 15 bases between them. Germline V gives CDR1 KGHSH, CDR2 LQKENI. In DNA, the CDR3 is TGTGCCAGCTCACCGGTGGACTTGGTAGGGCAGTACTTC. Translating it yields CASSPVDLVGQYF.

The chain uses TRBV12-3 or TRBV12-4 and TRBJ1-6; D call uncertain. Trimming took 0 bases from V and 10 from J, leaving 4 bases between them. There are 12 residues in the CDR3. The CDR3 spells CASSLARSPLHF. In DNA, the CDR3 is TGTGCCAGCAGTTTAGCGCGCTCACCCCTCCACTTT.

The CDR3 nucleotides read TGTGCCAGTAGTATCGAGGACAGGGTAAGGGAGCCCCAGCATTTT. Translated: CASSIEDRVREPQHF. V gene TRBV19 combines with J gene TRBJ1-5; 8 bases map to TRBD1. There are 15 residues in the CDR3. J was trimmed by 8 bases and V by 3 bases; bases with no gene match: 9. Germline V gives CDR1 LNHDA, CDR2 SQIVND (reference sequence). Based on the CDR3 plus reference TRBV19 and TRBJ1-5, the full variable domain is DGGITQSPKYLFRKEGQNVTLSCEQNLNHDAMYWYRQDPGQGLRLIYYSQIVNDFQKGDIAEGYSVSREKKESFPLTVTSAQKNPTAFYLCASSIEDRVREPQHFGDGTRLSIL.

The chain's CDR3 is CASSPQGNEQYF. CDR3 sequence (DNA): TGTGCCAGCAGCCCCCAGGGTAACGAGCAGTACTTC. The chain employs TRBV12-3 or TRBV12-4 and TRBJ2-7, with D perhaps TRBD1 (5 bases). V was cut by 6 bases and J by 5 bases, with 11 bases left in between. The CDR3 has 12 amino acids.

The CDR3 coding sequence is TGTGCCAGCAGTGATCAGGGGCCTGGTTCACCCCTCCACTTT. Protein sequence: CASSDQGPGSPLHF. The rearrangement uses TRBV2 and TRBJ1-6, with D maybe TRBD1 (6 bases). Germline-derived CDR1 and CDR2 are SNHLY and FYNNEI. V dropped 3 bases and J dropped 9 bases, with 12 bases sitting between them. This CDR3 is built from 14 residues. Full variable domain (missing parts from reference TRBV2 and TRBJ1-6): EPEVTQTPSHQVTQMGQEVILRCVPISNHLYFYWYRQILGQKVEFLVSFYNNEISEKSEIFDDQFSVERPDGSNFTLKIRSTKLEDSAMYFCASSDQGPGSPLHFGNGTRLTVT.

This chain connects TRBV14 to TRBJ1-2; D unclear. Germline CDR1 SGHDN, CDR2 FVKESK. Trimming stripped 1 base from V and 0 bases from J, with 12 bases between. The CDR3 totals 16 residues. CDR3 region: CASSQVEGRPNYGYTF. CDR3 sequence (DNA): TGTGCCAGCAGCCAAGTAGAGGGCAGACCTAACTATGGCTACACCTTC.

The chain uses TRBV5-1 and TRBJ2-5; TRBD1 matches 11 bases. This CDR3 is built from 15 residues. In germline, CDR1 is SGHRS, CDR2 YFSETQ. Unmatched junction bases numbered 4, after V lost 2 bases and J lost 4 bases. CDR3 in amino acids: CASSFGQGAGETQYF. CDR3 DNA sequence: TGCGCCAGCAGCTTTGGACAGGGGGCAGGAGAGACCCAGTACTTC.

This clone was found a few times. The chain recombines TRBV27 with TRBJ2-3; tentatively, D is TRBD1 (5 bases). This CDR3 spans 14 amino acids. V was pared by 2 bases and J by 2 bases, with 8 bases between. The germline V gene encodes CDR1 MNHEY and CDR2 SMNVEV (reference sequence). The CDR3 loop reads CASSLVGATDTQYF. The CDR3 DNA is TGTGCCAGCAGTTTAGTAGGGGCCACAGATACGCAGTATTTT.

In nucleotides, the CDR3 is TGTGCCAGCAGCTCTTACAGGGACACTGAAGCTTTCTTT. It yields the protein CASSSYRDTEAFF. The chain recombines TRBV7-6 with TRBJ1-1, with D possibly being TRBD1 (6 bases). V was shortened by 4 bases and J by 3 bases, with 9 bases between the two germline ends. The CDR3 length is 13 residues. Germline CDR1 and CDR2: SGHVS and FNYEAQ.

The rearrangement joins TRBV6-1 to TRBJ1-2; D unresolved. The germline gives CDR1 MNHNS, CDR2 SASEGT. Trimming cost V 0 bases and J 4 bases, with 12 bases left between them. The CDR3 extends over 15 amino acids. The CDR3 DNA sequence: TGTGCCAGCAGTGAAGCTAGGAGCGCTACCTATGGCTACACCTTC. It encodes CASSEARSATYGYTF.

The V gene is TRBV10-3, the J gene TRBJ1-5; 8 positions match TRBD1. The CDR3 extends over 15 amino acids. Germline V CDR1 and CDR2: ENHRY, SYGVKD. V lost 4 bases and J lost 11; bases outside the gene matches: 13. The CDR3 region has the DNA TGTGCCATCAGTGGTCAGGCAGGGGGCGGGTTGGCCCAGCATTTT. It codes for CAISGQAGGGLAQHF.